This T cell receptor beta chain emerged from a study of blood T cell dynamics during melanoma immunotherapy. Study-wide background: Patients with metastatic melanoma got pembrolizumab or nivolumab-ipilimumab as first-line care.

TCRdb's copy holds only in-frame clones and misses some; the assay was immunoSEQ multiplex PCR. The sample consists of roughly 4,200 clones, 80% to 90% of them appearing once. This clone was found a few times. Its cognate antigen is unknown. The time point here: pre-treatment baseline. Overall study results and limits: Unlike progressors, later disease-control patients had W3 repertoires gaining clonality or diversity.

The receptor comes from a human donor with melanoma. The sample was blood, taken from a patient treated with checkpoint blockade.

CDR3 in amino acids: CASRGSSGNTIYF. The DNA of the CDR3 is TGCGCCAGCAGAGGGTCCTCTGGAAACACCATATATTTT. The V call is TRBV5-1, the J call TRBJ1-3, with D unclear. There are 13 residues in the CDR3. V was clipped by 5 bases and J by 0 bases, with 6 bases between them. Germline loops: CDR1 SGHRS, CDR2 YFSETQ.